The 25 T cell receptor beta chains presented below share a single source sample, sequenced in a study of a mutant IDH1 vaccine in newly diagnosed glioma. Data came from immunoSEQ multiplex PCR; TCRdb stores just in-frame clones and leaves some out. The sample has approximately 62,000 clones; about 85% are singletons. These receptors lack a known antigen. The time point was: week 35, safety follow-up. Alongside topical imiquimod, each dose of vaccine comprised 300 ug of mutant IDH1 20-mer peptide. Sequenced material: PBMCs, taken from a glioma patient whose treatment included an IDH1 peptide vaccine. The receptors were gathered from a man aged 30 to 45 with glioma.

Only one count was recorded for this clone. The V gene is TRBV6-6, the J gene TRBJ1-2; the D gene is possibly TRBD1 (5 bases). Trimming stripped 2 bases from V and 6 bases from J, with 16 bases between. Germline V gene data show CDR1 as MNHNY and CDR2 as SVGAGI (reference sequence). The CDR3 runs 15 residues. The CDR3 coding sequence is TGTGCCAGCAGTTACGCGGACAAGGGGCCTCATGGCTACACCTTC. It translates to CASSYADKGPHGYTF.

The chain has TRBV30 and TRBJ1-3, with TRBD1 identical over 11 bases. The ends lost 5 bases at V and 7 bases at J; junction bases unmatched: 4. CDR3 length: 13 residues. Germline CDR1 reads GTSNPN; CDR2 reads SVGIG (reference sequence). CDR3 protein: CAWRTGGTNTIYF. The CDR3 DNA sequence: TGTGCCTGGCGGACAGGGGGCACGAACACCATATATTTT.

This clone showed up just once. CDR3 region: CASSSGLAGGESYNEQFF. DNA of the CDR3: TGTGCCAGCAGCTCGGGACTAGCGGGGGGGGAATCCTACAATGAGCAGTTCTTC. This chain joins TRBV27 and TRBJ2-1; 16 bases are shared with TRBD2. CDR1 MNHEY and CDR2 SMNVEV come from the germline V gene (reference sequence). The CDR3 extends over 18 amino acids. The junction had 6 bases not matched to a gene; V was cut back by 6 bases and J by 1 base.

The chain links TRBV6-5 to TRBJ2-2, with D unresolved. CDR3 size: 15 residues. The V gene's germline CDR1 is MNHEY and CDR2 SVGAGI. Trimming took 2 bases from V and 5 from J, leaving 12 bases between them. The CDR3 DNA reads TGTGCCAGCAGTTACGGCGTGGGGAAGACCGGGGAGCTGTTTTTT. As protein: CASSYGVGKTGELFF.

The V and J genes are TRBV2 and TRBJ1-2; D is possibly TRBD1 (6 bases). Per germline, CDR1 SNHLY and CDR2 FYNNEI. With 10 bases removed from V and 5 bases from J, the gap between germline ends came to 20 bases. The CDR3 runs 14 residues. For the CDR3, the DNA is TGTGCCACCCTATTCGCGACAGGCCTATATGGCTACACCTTC. This codes for CATLFATGLYGYTF.

The chain is built from TRBV29-1 and TRBJ2-7; TRBD1 is a possible D gene (6 bases). CDR1 is SQVTM and CDR2 is ANQGSEA in the germline V gene. The CDR3 covers 13 residues. The ends were cut back, 7 bases at V and 2 bases at J, with 15 bases in the middle. For the CDR3, the DNA is TGCAGCGGGGGGCAGGCTTATCCCTACGAGCAGTACTTC. Its protein is CSGGQAYPYEQYF.

In this sample, this clone turned up once. The V call is TRBV7-2, the J call TRBJ1-2; tentatively, D is TRBD1 (5 bases). There are 14 residues in the CDR3. CDR1 and CDR2 from the germline V gene are SGHTA and FQGNSA. V was pared by 4 bases and J by 6 bases, with 15 bases between. CDR3: CASSSGRAGNGYTF. The CDR3 coding sequence is TGTGCCAGCAGCTCCGGCAGGGCAGGGAATGGCTACACCTTC. The full variable domain, rest sourced from reference TRBV7-2 and TRBJ1-2, is GAGVSQSPSNKVTEKGKDVELRCDPISGHTALYWYRQSLGQGLEFLIYFQGNSAPDKSGLPSDRFSAERTGGSVSTLTIQRTQQEDSAVYLCASSSGRAGNGYTFGSGTRLTVV.

The CDR3 sequence is CASSLETENTEAFF. CDR3 nucleotides: TGTGCCAGCAGCTTAGAAACAGAGAACACTGAAGCTTTCTTT. The gene calls are TRBV7-9 and TRBJ1-1; no definite D call. In germline, CDR1 is SEHNR, CDR2 FQNEAQ (reference sequence). V was pared by 1 base and J by 1 base, with 7 bases between. The CDR3 runs 14 residues.

This clone has more than one count but fewer than ten. CDR3 in DNA: TGTGCCAGCAGTTTAGGAGGGGCGCGTTTACGACTGTTTTTT. Its translation is CASSLGGARLRLFF. The V gene is TRBV27, the J gene TRBJ1-4; D might be TRBD1 (5 bases). V lost 2 bases, J lost 13 bases, and 17 bases lay in between. This CDR3 region has 14 residues. Germline CDR1 reads MNHEY; CDR2 reads SMNVEV (reference sequence).

In DNA, the CDR3 is TGTGCCAGCAGTGACCGGGACGGGAGCACAGATACGCAGTATTTT. This translates into CASSDRDGSTDTQYF. The chain uses TRBV6-1 and TRBJ2-3; the D call may be TRBD1 or TRBD2 (5 bases each). Germline-derived CDR1 and CDR2 are MNHNS and SASEGT. The CDR3 contains 15 residues. Deletions cut 3 bases from V and 0 bases from J, with 10 bases between.

The genes are TRBV11-3 and TRBJ1-5; D is uncertain. The germline CDR1 and CDR2 sequences are SGHNT and YENEEA. The CDR3 runs to 17 residues. V was shortened by 5 bases and J by 7 bases, with 24 bases between the two germline ends. The CDR3 coding sequence is TGTGCCAGCAGCATCCCGCACGTGATATGGTCTCTGCAGCCCCAGCATTTT. Its protein product is CASSIPHVIWSLQPQHF.

The gene calls are TRBV2 and TRBJ1-1, with D hard to call. This CDR3 comprises 10 residues. V was clipped by 8 bases and J by 5 bases, with 6 bases between them. CDR1 and CDR2 from the germline V gene are SNHLY and FYNNEI. CDR3 loop: CASGVTEAFF. CDR3 nucleotide sequence: TGTGCCAGCGGGGTAACTGAAGCTTTCTTT.

The genes are TRBV4-1 and TRBJ2-6, with 11 bases matching TRBD1. Germline loops: CDR1 MGHRA, CDR2 YSYEKL. This CDR3 is 21 amino acids long. Unmatched junction bases numbered 15, after V lost 3 bases and J lost 2 bases. The DNA for the CDR3 is TGCGCCAGCAGCCAGGTTTACGGGACAGGGGGATCTTCCACTGGGGCCAACGTCCTGACTTTC. This sequence encodes CASSQVYGTGGSSTGANVLTF.

DNA of the CDR3: TGCGCCAGCAGCCAAGGACTAGCCGGAAGAGGGGAGCTGTTTTTT. Its translation: CASSQGLAGRGELFF. This rearrangement joins TRBV4-1 to TRBJ2-2; 7 bases fit TRBD2. V lost 1 base and J lost 8; bases outside the gene matches: 7. The CDR3 loop spans 15 amino acids. CDR1 is MGHRA and CDR2 is YSYEKL in the germline V gene.

The gene calls are TRBV7-8 and TRBJ1-6, with a weak D call TRBD1 (5 bases). V lost 6 bases and J 0 bases, leaving 21 bases between the germline ends. Per germline, CDR1 SGHVS and CDR2 FQNEAQ. This CDR3 has 19 amino acids. CDR3 sequence reads: CASSLDPGRQSSYNSPLHF. DNA of the CDR3: TGTGCCAGCAGTCTAGATCCGGGACGGCAGAGCTCCTATAATTCACCCCTCCACTTT.

This chain links TRBV18 with TRBJ2-7; D may be TRBD1 (5 bases). The CDR3 contains 14 residues. Trimming left V 2 bases short and J 4 bases short, with 12 bases between. Germline CDR1 is KGHSH and CDR2 is LQKENI. The CDR3 sequence is CASSPTIDSYEQYF. In DNA form, the CDR3 reads TGTGCCAGCTCACCAACGATTGACAGTTACGAGCAGTACTTC.

The CDR3 reads CASSQDGGLRGYTF. In DNA, the CDR3 is TGTGCCAGCAGCCAAGATGGGGGGTTGAGAGGCTACACCTTC. This chain joins TRBV14 and TRBJ1-2; D is possibly TRBD1 (5 bases). In germline, CDR1 is SGHDN, CDR2 FVKESK. The CDR3 contains 14 residues. V was cut by 0 bases and J by 8 bases, with 13 bases left in between. The full variable domain, its missing parts supplied by reference TRBV14 and TRBJ1-2, is EAGVTQFPSHSVIEKGQTVTLRCDPISGHDNLYWYRRVMGKEIKFLLHFVKESKQDESGMPNNRFLAERTGGTYSTLKVQPAELEDSGVYFCASSQDGGLRGYTFGSGTRLTVV.

V and J are TRBV2 and TRBJ1-5; 9 positions match TRBD1. V lost 6 bases, J lost 5 bases, and 5 bases stayed unmatched. Germline CDR1 reads SNHLY; CDR2 reads FYNNEI. The length of the CDR3 is 14 residues. Here the CDR3 DNA reads TGTGCCAGCAGCGACGGGACAGGGTATCAGCCCCAGCATTTT. It codes for CASSDGTGYQPQHF.

This chain uses TRBV5-5 with TRBJ2-5; no reliable D call. CDR1 and CDR2 from the germline V gene are SGHKS and YYEKEE (reference sequence). V lost 4 bases and J 4 bases, leaving 14 bases between the germline ends. CDR3 length: 14 residues. CDR3 sequence: CASSLSTYRETQYF. As DNA, the CDR3 is TGTGCCAGCAGCCTGTCAACATACAGAGAGACCCAGTACTTC.

The J gene is TRBJ2-7, the V gene TRBV7-2; 13 bases match TRBD2. With 6 bases clipped from V and 8 bases from J, the junction kept 7 bases outside the gene matches. The CDR3 has 14 residues. CDR1 SGHTA and CDR2 FQGNSA come from the germline V gene. The CDR3 bases are TGTGCCAGCAGAGCCGGGACTAGCGGGGCCAAGCAGTACTTC. This encodes CASRAGTSGAKQYF.

The chain joins TRBV27 to TRBJ2-4; TRBD1 is a possible D gene (5 bases). Trimming took 6 bases from V and 0 from J, leaving 12 bases between them. CDR3 length: 15 residues. Germline CDR1 is MNHEY and CDR2 is SMNVEV (reference sequence). The chain's CDR3 is CASSLTGLAKNIQYF. The CDR3 DNA is TGTGCCAGCAGCCTCACAGGATTAGCCAAAAACATTCAGTACTTC.

This rearrangement joins TRBV7-9 to TRBJ2-3; D is uncertain. Looked up from germline, CDR1 is SEHNR and CDR2 is FQNEAQ (reference sequence). V was trimmed by 6 bases and J by 6 bases, leaving 19 bases between them. The CDR3 is 15 residues long. This CDR3 reads CASSSITGHGDTQYF. CDR3 DNA: TGTGCCAGCAGTTCCATCACCGGGCATGGGGATACGCAGTATTTT.

The chain joins TRBV19 to TRBJ2-7; the match to TRBD1 covers 9 bases. With 3 bases clipped from V and 3 bases from J, the junction kept 6 bases outside the gene matches. Germline values: CDR1 LNHDA, CDR2 SQIVND (reference sequence). The CDR3 runs 15 residues. The CDR3 spells CASSIGTGGFYEQYF. The CDR3 bases are TGTGCCAGTAGTATCGGCACAGGGGGCTTCTACGAGCAGTACTTC.

The V gene is TRBV6-1, the J gene TRBJ2-1; no definite D call. Germline lookup yields CDR1 MNHNS and CDR2 SASEGT. Trimming shortened V by 4 bases and J by 5 bases, and 18 bases separated the two germline ends. CDR3 length: 16 residues. CDR3 in DNA: TGTGCCAGCAGTGTTTGGGGAAGTGTTGGTGACAATGAGCAGTTCTTC. The encoded protein is CASSVWGSVGDNEQFF.

The chain employs TRBV6-5 and TRBJ2-1; TRBD2 might be the D (5 bases). This CDR3 region has 15 residues. Trimming shortened V by 7 bases and J by 0 bases, and 13 bases separated the two germline ends. CDR1 is MNHEY, CDR2 SVGAGI, per germline. The CDR3 nucleotides are TGTGCCAGCAAACTTAGCGCAAGCTCCTACAATGAGCAGTTCTTC. It codes for CASKLSASSYNEQFF.